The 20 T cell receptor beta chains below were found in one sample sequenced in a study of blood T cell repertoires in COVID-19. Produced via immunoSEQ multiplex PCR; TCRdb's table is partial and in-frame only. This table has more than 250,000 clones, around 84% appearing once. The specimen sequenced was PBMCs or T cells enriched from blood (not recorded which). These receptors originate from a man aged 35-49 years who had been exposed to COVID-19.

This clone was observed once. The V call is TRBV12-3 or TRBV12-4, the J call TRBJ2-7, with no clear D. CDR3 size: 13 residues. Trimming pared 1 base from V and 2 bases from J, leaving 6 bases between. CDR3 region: CASSLVGPYEQYF. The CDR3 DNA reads TGTGCCAGCAGTTTAGTGGGCCCCTACGAGCAGTACTTC.

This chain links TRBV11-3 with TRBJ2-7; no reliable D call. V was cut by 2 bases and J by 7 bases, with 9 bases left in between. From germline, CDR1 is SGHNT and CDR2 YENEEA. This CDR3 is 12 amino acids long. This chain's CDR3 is CASSLPPREQYF. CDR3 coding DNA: TGTGCCAGCAGCTTACCTCCTAGGGAGCAGTACTTC.

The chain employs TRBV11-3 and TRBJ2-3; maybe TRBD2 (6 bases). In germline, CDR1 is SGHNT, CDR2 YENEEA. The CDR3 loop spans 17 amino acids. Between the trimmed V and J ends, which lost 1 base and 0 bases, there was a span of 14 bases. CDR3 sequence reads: CASSLGLVAASTDTQYF. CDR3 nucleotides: TGTGCCAGCAGCTTAGGGCTTGTAGCGGCTAGCACAGATACGCAGTATTTT.

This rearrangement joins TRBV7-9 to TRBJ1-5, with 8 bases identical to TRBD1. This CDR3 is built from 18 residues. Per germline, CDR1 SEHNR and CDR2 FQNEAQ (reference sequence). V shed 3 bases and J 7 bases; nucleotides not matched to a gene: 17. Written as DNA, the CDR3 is TGTGCCAGCAGCTTTAGACCGCCCGGACAGGGTATTATCCAGCCCCAGCATTTT. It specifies CASSFRPPGQGIIQPQHF.

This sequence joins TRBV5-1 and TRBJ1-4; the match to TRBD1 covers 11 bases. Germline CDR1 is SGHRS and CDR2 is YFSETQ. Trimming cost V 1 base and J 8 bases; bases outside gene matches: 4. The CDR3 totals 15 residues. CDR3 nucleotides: TGCGCCAGCAGCTTGTCTGGGACAGGGGGGGAAAAACTGTTTTTT. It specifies CASSLSGTGGEKLFF.

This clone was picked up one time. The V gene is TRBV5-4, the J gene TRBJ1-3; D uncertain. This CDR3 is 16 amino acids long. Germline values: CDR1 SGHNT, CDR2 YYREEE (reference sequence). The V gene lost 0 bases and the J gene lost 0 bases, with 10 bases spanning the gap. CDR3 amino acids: CASSLGSGSSGNTIYF. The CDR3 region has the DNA TGTGCCAGCAGCTTGGGGTCCGGGAGCTCTGGAAACACCATATATTTT.

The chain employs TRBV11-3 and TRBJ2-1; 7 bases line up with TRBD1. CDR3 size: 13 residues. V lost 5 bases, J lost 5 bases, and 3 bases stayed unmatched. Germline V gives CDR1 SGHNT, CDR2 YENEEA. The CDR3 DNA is TGTGCCAGCAGCGGGACAGTTCACAATGAGCAGTTCTTC. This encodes CASSGTVHNEQFF.

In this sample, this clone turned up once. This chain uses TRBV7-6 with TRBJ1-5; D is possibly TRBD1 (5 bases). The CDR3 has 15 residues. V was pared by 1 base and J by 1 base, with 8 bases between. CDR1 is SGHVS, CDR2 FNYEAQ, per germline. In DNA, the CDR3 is TGTGCCAGCAGCTTAGAGGACACAAGCAATCAGCCCCAGCATTTT. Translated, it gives CASSLEDTSNQPQHF.

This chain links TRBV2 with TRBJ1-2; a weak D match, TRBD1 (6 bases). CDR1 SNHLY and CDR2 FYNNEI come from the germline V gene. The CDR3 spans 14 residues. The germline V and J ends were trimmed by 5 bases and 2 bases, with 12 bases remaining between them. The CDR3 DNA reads TGTGCCAGCAGTCTTCGCCAGGGGAACTATGGCTACACCTTC. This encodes CASSLRQGNYGYTF. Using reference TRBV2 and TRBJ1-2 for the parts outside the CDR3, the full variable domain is EPEVTQTPSHQVTQMGQEVILRCVPISNHLYFYWYRQILGQKVEFLVSFYNNEISEKSEIFDDQFSVERPDGSNFTLKIRSTKLEDSAMYFCASSLRQGNYGYTFGSGTRLTVV.

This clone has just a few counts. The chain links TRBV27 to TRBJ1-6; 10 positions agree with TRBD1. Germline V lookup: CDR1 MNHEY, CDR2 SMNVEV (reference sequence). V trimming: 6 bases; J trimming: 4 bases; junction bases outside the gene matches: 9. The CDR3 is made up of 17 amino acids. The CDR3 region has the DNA TGTGCCAGCAGGAGTATAAGGGGACAGGGGTATAATTCACCCCTCCACTTT. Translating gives CASRSIRGQGYNSPLHF.

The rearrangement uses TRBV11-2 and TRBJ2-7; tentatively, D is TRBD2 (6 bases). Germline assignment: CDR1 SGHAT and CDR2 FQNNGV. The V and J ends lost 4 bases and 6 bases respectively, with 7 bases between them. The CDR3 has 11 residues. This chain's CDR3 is CASSSGGEQYF. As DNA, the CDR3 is TGTGCCAGCAGCTCCGGGGGCGAGCAGTACTTC. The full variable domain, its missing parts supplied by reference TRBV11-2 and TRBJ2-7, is EAGVAQSPRYKIIEKRQSVAFWCNPISGHATLYWYQQILGQGPKLLIQFQNNGVVDDSQLPKDRFSAERLKGVDSTLKIQPAKLEDSAVYLCASSSGGEQYFGPGTRLTVT.

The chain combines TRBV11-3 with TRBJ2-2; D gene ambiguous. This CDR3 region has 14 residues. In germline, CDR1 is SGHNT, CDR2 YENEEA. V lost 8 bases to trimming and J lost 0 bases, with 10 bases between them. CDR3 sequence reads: CASCQQPNTGELFF. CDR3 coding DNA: TGTGCCAGCTGCCAACAGCCGAACACCGGGGAGCTGTTTTTT. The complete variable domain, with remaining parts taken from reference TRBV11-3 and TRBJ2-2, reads EAGVVQSPRYKIIEKKQPVAFWCNPISGHNTLYWYLQNLGQGPELLIRYENEEAVDDSQLPKDRFSAERLKGVDSTLKIQPAELGDSAVYLCASCQQPNTGELFFGEGSRLTVL.

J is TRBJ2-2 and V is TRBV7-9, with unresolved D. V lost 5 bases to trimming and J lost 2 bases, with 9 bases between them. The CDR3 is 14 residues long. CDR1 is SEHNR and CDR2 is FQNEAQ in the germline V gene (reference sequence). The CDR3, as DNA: TGTGCCAGCAGCCCTGGGCTAAACACCGGGGAGCTGTTTTTT. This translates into CASSPGLNTGELFF.

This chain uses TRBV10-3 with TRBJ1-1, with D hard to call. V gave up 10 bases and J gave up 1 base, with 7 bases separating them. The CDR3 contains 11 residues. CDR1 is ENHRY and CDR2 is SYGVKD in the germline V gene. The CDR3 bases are TGTGCCACACGACAGAACACTGAAGCTTTCTTT. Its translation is CATRQNTEAFF.

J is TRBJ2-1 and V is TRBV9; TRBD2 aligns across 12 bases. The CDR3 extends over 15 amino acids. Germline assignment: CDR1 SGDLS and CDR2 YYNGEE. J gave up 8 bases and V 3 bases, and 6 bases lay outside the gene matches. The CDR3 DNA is TGTGCCAGCAGCGGGACTAGCGGGAATCCCGATGAGCAGTTCTTC. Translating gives CASSGTSGNPDEQFF.

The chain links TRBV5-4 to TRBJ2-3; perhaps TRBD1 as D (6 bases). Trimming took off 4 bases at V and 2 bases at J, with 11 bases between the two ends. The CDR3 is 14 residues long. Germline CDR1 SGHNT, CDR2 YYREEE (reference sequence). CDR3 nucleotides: TGTGCCAGCAGCCAGGACAGAATCACAGATACGCAGTATTTT. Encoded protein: CASSQDRITDTQYF.

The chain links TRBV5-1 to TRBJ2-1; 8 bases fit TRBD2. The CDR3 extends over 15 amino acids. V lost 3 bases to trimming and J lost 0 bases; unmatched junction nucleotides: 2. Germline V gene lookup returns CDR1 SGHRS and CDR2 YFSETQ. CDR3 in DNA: TGCGCCAGCAGCTACAGCGGGAGCTCCTACAATGAGCAGTTCTTC. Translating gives CASSYSGSSYNEQFF.

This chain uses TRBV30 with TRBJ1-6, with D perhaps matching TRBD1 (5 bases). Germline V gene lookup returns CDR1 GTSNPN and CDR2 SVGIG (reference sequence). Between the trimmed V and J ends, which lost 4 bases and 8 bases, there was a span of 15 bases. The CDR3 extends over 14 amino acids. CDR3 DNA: TGTGCCTGGAATAGGGGCATCAAAGATTCACCCCTCCACTTT. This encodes CAWNRGIKDSPLHF.

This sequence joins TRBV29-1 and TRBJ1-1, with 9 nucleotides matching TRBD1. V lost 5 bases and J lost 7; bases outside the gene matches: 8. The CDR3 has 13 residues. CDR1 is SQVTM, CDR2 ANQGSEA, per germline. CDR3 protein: CSVQMRGQGEAFF. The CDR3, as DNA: TGCAGCGTTCAAATGAGGGGACAGGGTGAAGCTTTCTTT.

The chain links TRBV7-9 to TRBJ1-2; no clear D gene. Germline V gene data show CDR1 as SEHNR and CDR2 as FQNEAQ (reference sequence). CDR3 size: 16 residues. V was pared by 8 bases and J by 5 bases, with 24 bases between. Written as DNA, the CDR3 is TGTGCCAGCTCGCCCCTCGAGAACCATCTGTTATATGGCTACACCTTC. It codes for CASSPLENHLLYGYTF.